Listed below are T cell receptor beta chains from one sample, sequenced in a study of control samples from healthy donors and cancer patients. This table comes from immunoSEQ multiplex PCR, and its TCRdb copy is limited to in-frame clones, with some not included. The data show 190,000 or so clones, with 85% to 95% seen just once and roughly 1.5% held by the top ten. Sequenced input: blood. These receptors all come from a man aged 18 to 29 in good health. CDR3s include the opening cysteine and the closing phenylalanine or tryptophan. D genes are given only for firm matches. Expanded clones are given a class, and other clones once, few, many or no size at all.

j_gene: TRBJ2-2
d_gene: -
v_gene: TRBV7-9
abundance: -
CDR3aa: CASSPTRHPTGELFF
CDR3nt: TGTGCCAGCAGCCCCACGCGACATCCCACCGGGGAGCTGTTTTTT

j_gene: TRBJ2-1
d_gene: TRBD2
v_gene: TRBV2
abundance: -
CDR3aa: CASSESLAGAYNEQFF
CDR3nt: TGTGCCAGCAGTGAATCTCTAGCGGGGGCCTACAATGAGCAGTTCTTC

j_gene: TRBJ1-4
d_gene: -
v_gene: TRBV5-5
abundance: -
CDR3aa: CASSFGQVSAEKLFF
CDR3nt: TGTGCCAGCAGCTTTGGTCAAGTCAGCGCGGAAAAACTGTTTTTT

j_gene: TRBJ1-1
d_gene: -
v_gene: TRBV3-1/TRBV3-2
abundance: -
CDR3aa: CASTATFGVNTEAFF
CDR3nt: TGTGCCAGCACCGCAACGTTCGGGGTGAACACTGAAGCTTTCTTT

j_gene: TRBJ1-2
d_gene: -
v_gene: TRBV5-5
abundance: -
CDR3aa: CASSPTGEGYTF
CDR3nt: TGTGCCAGCAGCCCGACGGGGGAAGGCTACACCTTC

j_gene: TRBJ2-1
d_gene: -
v_gene: TRBV6-5
abundance: -
CDR3aa: CASRILGEQFF
CDR3nt: TGTGCCAGCAGAATACTGGGTGAGCAGTTCTTC

j_gene: TRBJ1-2
d_gene: -
v_gene: TRBV10-2
abundance: few
CDR3aa: CASSGSGALYGYTF
CDR3nt: TGCGCCAGCAGTGGTTCAGGGGCTCTCTATGGCTACACCTTC

j_gene: TRBJ2-5
d_gene: -
v_gene: TRBV6-6
abundance: -
CDR3aa: CASSPFFGAPFAETQYF
CDR3nt: TGTGCCAGCAGTCCATTTTTCGGGGCCCCCTTTGCCGAGACCCAGTACTTC

j_gene: TRBJ1-6
d_gene: -
v_gene: TRBV30
abundance: -
CDR3aa: CAWNEQTGSPLHF
CDR3nt: TGTGCCTGGAACGAACAGACGGGATCACCCCTCCACTTT

j_gene: TRBJ1-1
d_gene: -
v_gene: TRBV5-1
abundance: -
CDR3aa: CASSFPQGGNTEAFF
CDR3nt: TGCGCCAGCAGCTTTCCTCAGGGAGGCAACACTGAAGCTTTCTTT

j_gene: TRBJ1-3
d_gene: -
v_gene: TRBV5-1
abundance: -
CDR3aa: CASSLDGSGNTIYF
CDR3nt: TGCGCCAGCAGCTTGGACGGCTCTGGAAACACCATATATTTT

j_gene: TRBJ1-1
d_gene: -
v_gene: TRBV5-1
abundance: once
CDR3aa: CASSLASPKENTEAFF
CDR3nt: TGCGCCAGCAGCTTGGCGTCCCCTAAGGAGAACACTGAAGCTTTCTTT

j_gene: TRBJ1-6
d_gene: -
v_gene: TRBV6-5
abundance: few
CDR3aa: CASSYSFRLNSPLHF
CDR3nt: TGTGCCAGCAGTTACTCGTTCCGTTTGAATTCACCCCTCCACTTT

j_gene: TRBJ2-7
d_gene: -
v_gene: TRBV4-2
abundance: -
CDR3aa: CASSPLAGQSYEQYF
CDR3nt: TGTGCCAGCAGCCCCCTGGCGGGCCAATCCTACGAGCAGTACTTC

j_gene: TRBJ2-1
d_gene: -
v_gene: TRBV28
abundance: -
CDR3aa: CASSFRRYSYNEQFF
CDR3nt: TGTGCCAGCAGCTTTCGACGCTACTCCTACAATGAGCAGTTCTTC

j_gene: TRBJ2-7
d_gene: TRBD2
v_gene: TRBV6-2/TRBV6-3
abundance: -
CDR3aa: CASSYNTGLAGSSYEQYF
CDR3nt: TGTGCCAGCAGTTACAATACCGGACTAGCGGGGAGCTCCTACGAGCAGTACTTC

j_gene: TRBJ1-6
d_gene: -
v_gene: TRBV5-4
abundance: -
CDR3aa: CASSLDNSPLHF
CDR3nt: TGTGCCAGCAGCTTGGACAATTCACCCCTCCACTTT

j_gene: TRBJ2-7
d_gene: -
v_gene: TRBV19
abundance: few
CDR3aa: CASSPRESSYEQYF
CDR3nt: TGTGCCAGTAGCCCACGGGAGAGCTCCTACGAGCAGTACTTC

j_gene: TRBJ1-5
d_gene: -
v_gene: TRBV30
abundance: -
CDR3aa: CAWGAGSQPQHF
CDR3nt: TGTGCCTGGGGGGCGGGGAGTCAGCCCCAGCATTTT

j_gene: TRBJ2-5
d_gene: -
v_gene: TRBV13
abundance: -
CDR3aa: CASSSVTAAETQYF
CDR3nt: TGTGCCAGCAGCTCCGTTACTGCGGCGGAGACCCAGTACTTC

j_gene: TRBJ1-5
d_gene: -
v_gene: TRBV21-1
abundance: -
CDR3aa: CASILLTGGSTKNSNQPQHF
CDR3nt: TGTGCCAGCATCCTTCTAACTGGGGGCAGCACGAAAAATAGCAATCAGCCCCAGCATTTT

j_gene: TRBJ1-2
d_gene: -
v_gene: TRBV7-3
abundance: -
CDR3aa: CASSLTFQDSNGYTF
CDR3nt: TGTGCCAGCAGCTTAACGTTCCAGGACAGCAATGGCTACACCTTC

j_gene: TRBJ1-1
d_gene: -
v_gene: TRBV5-1
abundance: -
CDR3aa: CASSPGHPNTEAFF
CDR3nt: TGCGCCAGCAGCCCGGGACACCCGAACACTGAAGCTTTCTTT

j_gene: TRBJ1-2
d_gene: -
v_gene: TRBV9
abundance: -
CDR3aa: CASSGGETGLLGYTF
CDR3nt: TGTGCCAGCAGCGGAGGGGAGACAGGCCTGTTGGGCTACACCTTC

j_gene: TRBJ2-7
d_gene: -
v_gene: TRBV2
abundance: -
CDR3aa: CASSPREEGPYEQYF
CDR3nt: TGTGCCAGCAGTCCTCGTGAGGAGGGACCCTACGAGCAGTACTTC

j_gene: TRBJ1-5
d_gene: TRBD1
v_gene: TRBV2
abundance: -
CDR3aa: CASSGTGVGNQPQHF
CDR3nt: TGTGCCAGCAGCGGGACAGGGGTAGGCAATCAGCCCCAGCATTTT

j_gene: TRBJ2-7
d_gene: -
v_gene: TRBV5-1
abundance: -
CDR3aa: CASSRQGEQYF
CDR3nt: TGCGCCAGCTCAAGGCAAGGGGAGCAGTACTTC

j_gene: TRBJ2-1
d_gene: TRBD1
v_gene: TRBV2
abundance: once
CDR3aa: CASRPGQGIIGEQFF
CDR3nt: TGTGCCAGCAGACCGGGACAGGGGATAATCGGTGAGCAGTTCTTC

j_gene: TRBJ1-1
d_gene: -
v_gene: TRBV30
abundance: -
CDR3aa: CAWSVGDRTVDEAFF
CDR3nt: TGTGCCTGGAGTGTAGGGGATAGAACAGTCGATGAAGCTTTCTTT

j_gene: TRBJ2-2
d_gene: -
v_gene: TRBV7-9
abundance: -
CDR3aa: CASSFLVRGELFF
CDR3nt: TGTGCCAGCAGCTTCCTGGTTAGAGGGGAGCTGTTTTTT

j_gene: TRBJ2-2
d_gene: -
v_gene: TRBV5-5
abundance: -
CDR3aa: CASSLTGGTGELFF
CDR3nt: TGTGCCAGCAGCTTGACAGGCGGCACCGGGGAGCTGTTTTTT

j_gene: TRBJ2-7
d_gene: -
v_gene: TRBV3-1/TRBV3-2
abundance: -
CDR3aa: CASSRFYEQYF
CDR3nt: TGTGCCAGCAGTCGTTTCTACGAGCAGTACTTC

j_gene: TRBJ2-3
d_gene: -
v_gene: TRBV18
abundance: -
CDR3aa: CASSPGLQRTDTQYF
CDR3nt: TGTGCCAGCTCACCGGGACTTCAGCGCACAGATACGCAGTATTTT

j_gene: TRBJ2-1
d_gene: TRBD2
v_gene: TRBV19
abundance: -
CDR3aa: CASSMSQRGVSDEQFF
CDR3nt: TGTGCCAGTAGTATGTCACAACGGGGGGTATCGGATGAGCAGTTCTTC

j_gene: TRBJ1-5
d_gene: -
v_gene: TRBV7-8
abundance: once
CDR3aa: CASSWGRGMNNQPQHF
CDR3nt: TGTGCCAGCAGCTGGGGGAGGGGGATGAACAATCAGCCCCAGCATTTT

j_gene: TRBJ2-5
d_gene: -
v_gene: TRBV3-1/TRBV3-2
abundance: -
CDR3aa: CASSPPGLQEKTQYF
CDR3nt: TGTGCCAGCAGCCCCCCGGGGCTTCAGGAGAAGACCCAGTACTTC

j_gene: TRBJ2-4
d_gene: -
v_gene: TRBV3-1/TRBV3-2
abundance: -
CDR3aa: CASSQPKPGGIQYF
CDR3nt: TGTGCCAGCAGCCAACCAAAGCCCGGGGGCATTCAGTACTTC

j_gene: TRBJ2-7
d_gene: -
v_gene: TRBV24-1
abundance: -
CDR3aa: CATSGGPGEQYF
CDR3nt: TGTGCCACCAGCGGGGGGCCGGGCGAGCAGTACTTC

j_gene: TRBJ1-5
d_gene: -
v_gene: TRBV2
abundance: few
CDR3aa: CASNSGGGQPQHF
CDR3nt: TGTGCCAGCAACTCCGGGGGCGGTCAGCCCCAGCATTTT

j_gene: TRBJ2-7
d_gene: TRBD1
v_gene: TRBV29-1
abundance: -
CDR3aa: CSVFTAEDRSYEQYF
CDR3nt: TGCAGCGTCTTCACGGCTGAGGACAGGTCCTACGAGCAGTACTTC

j_gene: TRBJ1-1
d_gene: -
v_gene: TRBV2
abundance: -
CDR3aa: CAIPSLGENTEAFF
CDR3nt: TGTGCCATCCCCTCCTTGGGAGAGAACACTGAAGCTTTCTTT

j_gene: TRBJ2-5
d_gene: -
v_gene: TRBV7-9
abundance: -
CDR3aa: CASSSLGGDQETQYF
CDR3nt: TGTGCCAGCAGTTCTCTGGGGGGAGATCAAGAGACCCAGTACTTC

j_gene: TRBJ1-1
d_gene: -
v_gene: TRBV7-8
abundance: -
CDR3aa: CASSRQVNTEAFF
CDR3nt: TGTGCCAGCAGCCGACAGGTAAACACTGAAGCTTTCTTT

j_gene: TRBJ1-1
d_gene: TRBD1
v_gene: TRBV28
abundance: -
CDR3aa: CASSSGGGGTEAFF
CDR3nt: TGTGCCAGCAGTTCAGGGGGCGGTGGGACTGAAGCTTTCTTT

j_gene: TRBJ2-7
d_gene: TRBD1
v_gene: TRBV4-2
abundance: once
CDR3aa: CASSQAGTASYEQYF
CDR3nt: TGTGCCAGCAGCCAAGCGGGGACAGCTTCCTACGAGCAGTACTTC

j_gene: TRBJ1-1
d_gene: -
v_gene: TRBV4-1
abundance: -
CDR3aa: CASSRQHRETEAFF
CDR3nt: TGCGCCAGCAGCCGCCAACACAGGGAAACTGAAGCTTTCTTT

j_gene: TRBJ1-1
d_gene: -
v_gene: TRBV27
abundance: -
CDR3aa: CASSLSNVWNTEAFF
CDR3nt: TGTGCCAGCAGTTTGTCGAACGTGTGGAACACTGAAGCTTTCTTT

j_gene: TRBJ2-5
d_gene: TRBD1
v_gene: TRBV6-2/TRBV6-3
abundance: -
CDR3aa: CASSLDRAAPQETQYF
CDR3nt: TGTGCCAGCAGCCTCGACAGGGCCGCTCCCCAAGAGACCCAGTACTTC

j_gene: TRBJ2-6
d_gene: -
v_gene: TRBV28
abundance: -
CDR3aa: CASSPTGSGANVLTF
CDR3nt: TGTGCCAGCAGTCCCACAGGGTCTGGGGCCAACGTCCTGACTTTC

j_gene: TRBJ2-2
d_gene: TRBD1
v_gene: TRBV7-3
abundance: -
CDR3aa: CASSPPKGQGTGELFF
CDR3nt: TGTGCCAGCAGCCCCCCGAAAGGACAGGGGACCGGGGAGCTGTTTTTT

j_gene: TRBJ1-2
d_gene: -
v_gene: TRBV28
abundance: -
CDR3aa: CASSLTGRESYGYTF
CDR3nt: TGTGCCAGCAGTTTAACCGGCAGGGAGAGCTATGGCTACACCTTC

j_gene: TRBJ2-7
d_gene: TRBD2
v_gene: TRBV6-5
abundance: -
CDR3aa: CASTRGGLYEQYF
CDR3nt: TGTGCCAGTACGCGGGGGGGCCTATACGAGCAGTACTTC

j_gene: TRBJ2-1
d_gene: -
v_gene: TRBV5-6
abundance: once
CDR3aa: CASSLVAGATKFF
CDR3nt: TGTGCCAGCAGCTTGGTCGCGGGGGCCACTAAGTTCTTC

j_gene: TRBJ1-2
d_gene: -
v_gene: TRBV4-2
abundance: once
CDR3aa: CASSTDTPDSTPNYGYTF
CDR3nt: TGTGCCAGCAGCACGGACACGCCAGACAGTACTCCTAACTATGGCTACACCTTC